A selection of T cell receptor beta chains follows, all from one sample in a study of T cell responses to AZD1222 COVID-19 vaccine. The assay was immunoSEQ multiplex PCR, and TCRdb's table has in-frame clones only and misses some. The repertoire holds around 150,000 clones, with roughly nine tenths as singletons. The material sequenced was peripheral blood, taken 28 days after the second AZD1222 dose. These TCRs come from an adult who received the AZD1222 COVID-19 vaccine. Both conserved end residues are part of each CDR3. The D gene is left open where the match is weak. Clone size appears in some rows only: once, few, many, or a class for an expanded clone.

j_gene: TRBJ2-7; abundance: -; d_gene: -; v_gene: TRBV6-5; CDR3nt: TGTGCCAGCAGTTACCGTTCACACTACGAGCAGTACTTC; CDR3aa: CASSYRSHYEQYF
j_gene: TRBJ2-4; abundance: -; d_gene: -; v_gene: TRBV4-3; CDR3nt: TGCGCCAGCAGCCCCTCATTAGGGGGGACTATAGCCAAAAACATTCAGTACTTC; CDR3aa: CASSPSLGGTIAKNIQYF
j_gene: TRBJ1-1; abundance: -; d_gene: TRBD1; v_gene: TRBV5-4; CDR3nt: TGTGCCAGCAGCGTCGGACAGGGAGTCGCTGAAGCTTTCTTT; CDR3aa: CASSVGQGVAEAFF
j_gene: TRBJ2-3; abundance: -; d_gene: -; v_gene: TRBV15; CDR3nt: TGTGCCACCAGCAGAGGAGCGCAGGCTGTCGGGGATACGCAGTATTTT; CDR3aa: CATSRGAQAVGDTQYF
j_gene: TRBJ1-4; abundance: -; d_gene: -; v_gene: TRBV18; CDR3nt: TGTGCCAGCTCACCGAGGAATGAAAAACTGTTTTTT; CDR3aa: CASSPRNEKLFF
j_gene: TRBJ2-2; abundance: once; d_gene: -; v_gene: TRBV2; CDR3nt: TGTGCCACCCAGGGGGGCATAAACACCGGGGAGCTGTTTTTT; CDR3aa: CATQGGINTGELFF
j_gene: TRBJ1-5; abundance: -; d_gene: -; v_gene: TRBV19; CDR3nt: TGTGCCAGTAGTATTACTTCAGCCGGCCACCAGCCCCAGCATTTT; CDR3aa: CASSITSAGHQPQHF
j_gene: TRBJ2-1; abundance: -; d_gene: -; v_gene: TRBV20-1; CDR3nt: TGCAGTGCTGTCCTCAGTGAGCAGTTCTTC; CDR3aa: CSAVLSEQFF
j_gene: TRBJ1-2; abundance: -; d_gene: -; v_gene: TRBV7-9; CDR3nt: TGTGCCAGCAGCAACACGGACGGAGGACTCTATGGCTACACCTTC; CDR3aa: CASSNTDGGLYGYTF
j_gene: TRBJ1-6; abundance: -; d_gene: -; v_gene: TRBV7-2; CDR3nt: TGTGCCAGCAGCTTAGTTTGGCGGGCAAATTCACCCCTCCACTTT; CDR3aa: CASSLVWRANSPLHF
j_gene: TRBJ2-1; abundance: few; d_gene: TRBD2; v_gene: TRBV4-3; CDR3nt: TGCGCCAGCAGCCAAGATCTGGCTAGCGGGGGGCGAGAGGAGCAGTTCTTC; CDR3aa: CASSQDLASGGREEQFF
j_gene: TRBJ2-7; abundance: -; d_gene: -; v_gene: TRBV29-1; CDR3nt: TGCAGCGTTCCAAGTGGGGCGGGCATTCGCGAGCAGTACTTC; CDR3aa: CSVPSGAGIREQYF
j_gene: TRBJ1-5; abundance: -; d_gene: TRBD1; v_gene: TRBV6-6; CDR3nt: TGTGCCACCACAGGGGGTAGCAATCAGCCCCAGCATTTT; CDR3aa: CATTGGSNQPQHF
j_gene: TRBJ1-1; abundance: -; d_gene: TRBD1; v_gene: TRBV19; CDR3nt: TGTGCCAGTAGTATGTACCGGGACAGGGGGTTGGACACTGAAGCTTTCTTT; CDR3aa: CASSMYRDRGLDTEAFF
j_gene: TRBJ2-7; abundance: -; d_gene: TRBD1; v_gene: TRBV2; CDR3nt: TGTGCCAGCAGAAGGGGACAGCCCTTTAGCTCCTACGAGCAGTACTTC; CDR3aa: CASRRGQPFSSYEQYF
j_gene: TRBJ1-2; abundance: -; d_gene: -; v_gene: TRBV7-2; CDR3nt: TGTGCCAGCAGCCCGACTCAAGGATCATTCTATGGCTACACCTTC; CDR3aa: CASSPTQGSFYGYTF
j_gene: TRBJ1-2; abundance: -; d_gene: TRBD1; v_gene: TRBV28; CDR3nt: TGTGCCAGCAGTCTGCTCCGGGACAGGGGGCGCGGAAATGGCTACACCTTC; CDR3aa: CASSLLRDRGRGNGYTF
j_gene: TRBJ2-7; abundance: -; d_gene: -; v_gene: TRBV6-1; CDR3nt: TGTGCCAGCAGTGAAGGCGGTTACGAGCAGTACTTC; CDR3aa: CASSEGGYEQYF
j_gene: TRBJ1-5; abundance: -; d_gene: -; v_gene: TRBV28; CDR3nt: TGTGCCAGCAGTCTGGGGGGTCCGGGCAATCAGCCCCAGCATTTT; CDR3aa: CASSLGGPGNQPQHF
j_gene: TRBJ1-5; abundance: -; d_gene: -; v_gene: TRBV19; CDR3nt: TGTGCCAGTAGTATCACCCACGGGGGGCAGGATCAGCCCCAGCATTTT; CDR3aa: CASSITHGGQDQPQHF
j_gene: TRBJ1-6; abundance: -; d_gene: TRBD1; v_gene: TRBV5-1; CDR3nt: TGCGCCAGCAGATGGGCAGGGGGTAATTCACCCCTCCACTTT; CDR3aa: CASRWAGGNSPLHF
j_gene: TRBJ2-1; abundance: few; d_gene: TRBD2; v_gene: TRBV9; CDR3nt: TGTGCCAGCAGCGCCCAGCGGGGGGGTATAAATGAGCAGTTCTTC; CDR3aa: CASSAQRGGINEQFF
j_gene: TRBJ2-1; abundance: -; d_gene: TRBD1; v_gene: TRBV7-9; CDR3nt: TGTGCCAGCAGCCTCGGACAGGGAGTTTACAATGAGCAGTTCTTC; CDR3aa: CASSLGQGVYNEQFF
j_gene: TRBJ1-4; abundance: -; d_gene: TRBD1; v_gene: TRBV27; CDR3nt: TGTGCCAGCAAATCCAGACAGGGTGAGGGTCGTAATGAAAAACTGTTTTTT; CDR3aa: CASKSRQGEGRNEKLFF
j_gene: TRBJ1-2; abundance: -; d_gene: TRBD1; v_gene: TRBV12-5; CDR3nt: TGTGCTAGTGGCCCATCCGGGACAGGGAATGGCTACACCTTC; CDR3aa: CASGPSGTGNGYTF
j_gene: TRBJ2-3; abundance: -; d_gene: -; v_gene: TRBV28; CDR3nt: TGTGCCAGCAGTTTACCGGTCACAGATACGCAGTATTTT; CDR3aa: CASSLPVTDTQYF
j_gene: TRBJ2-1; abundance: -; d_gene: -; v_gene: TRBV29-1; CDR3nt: TGCAGCGTTTTCCGATTCTCCTACAATGAGCAGTTCTTC; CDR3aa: CSVFRFSYNEQFF
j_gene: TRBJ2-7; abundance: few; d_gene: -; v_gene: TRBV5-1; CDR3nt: TGCGCCAGCGCCCGGGACTGGGGGCCCTACGAGCAGTACTTC; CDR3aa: CASARDWGPYEQYF
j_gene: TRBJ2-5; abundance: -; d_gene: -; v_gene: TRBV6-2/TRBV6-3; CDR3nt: TGTGCCAGCAGTTCACCGGGACCAGCGGAGGAGACCCAGTACTTC; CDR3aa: CASSSPGPAEETQYF
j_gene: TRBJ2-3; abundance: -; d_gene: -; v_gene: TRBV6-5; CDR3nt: TGTGCCAGCTCTCGGGGGCGCACAGATACGCAGTATTTT; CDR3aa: CASSRGRTDTQYF
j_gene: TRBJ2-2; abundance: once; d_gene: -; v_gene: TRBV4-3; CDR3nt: TGCGCCAGCAGCCAAGGTGGCACCGGGGAGCTGTTTTTT; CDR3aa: CASSQGGTGELFF
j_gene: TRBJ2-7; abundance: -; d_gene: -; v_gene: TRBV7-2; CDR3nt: TGTGCCAGCAGCTTAGCGAGCGGTTCCTACGAGCAGTACTTC; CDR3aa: CASSLASGSYEQYF
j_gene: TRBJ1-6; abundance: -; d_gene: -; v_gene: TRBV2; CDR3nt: TGTGCCAGCAGTGAAAGGGGGACGGCTAATTCACCCCTCCACTTT; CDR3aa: CASSERGTANSPLHF
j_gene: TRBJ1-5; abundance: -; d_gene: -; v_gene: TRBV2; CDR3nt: TGTGCCAGCAGTGCAGGGGAGGGCAATCAGCCCCAGCATTTT; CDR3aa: CASSAGEGNQPQHF
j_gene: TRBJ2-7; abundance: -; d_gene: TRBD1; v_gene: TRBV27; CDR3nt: TGTGCCAGCGCAGGAACAGGGGGTTACGAGCAGTACTTC; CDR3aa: CASAGTGGYEQYF
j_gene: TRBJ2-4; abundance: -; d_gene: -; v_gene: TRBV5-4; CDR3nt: TGTGCCAGCAGCTTGGAAGGGACAAAAGGGAACATTCAGTACTTC; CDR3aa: CASSLEGTKGNIQYF
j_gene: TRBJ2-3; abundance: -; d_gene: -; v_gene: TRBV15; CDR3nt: TGTGCCACCCGGGAGCTGGGCACAGATACGCAGTATTTT; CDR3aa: CATRELGTDTQYF
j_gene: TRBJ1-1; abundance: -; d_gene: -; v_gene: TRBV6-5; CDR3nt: TGTGCCAGCAAAGTTACGAGCAGGGCCACTGAAGCTTTCTTT; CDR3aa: CASKVTSRATEAFF
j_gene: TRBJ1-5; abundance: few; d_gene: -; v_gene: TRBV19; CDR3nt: TGTGCCAGTAGTTTACGAGCGGCTGATCAGCCCCAGCATTTT; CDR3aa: CASSLRAADQPQHF
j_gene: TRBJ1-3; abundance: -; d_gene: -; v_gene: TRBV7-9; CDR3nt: TGTGCCAGCAGCCGGGGGGGAAGCTCTGGAAACACCATATATTTT; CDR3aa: CASSRGGSSGNTIYF
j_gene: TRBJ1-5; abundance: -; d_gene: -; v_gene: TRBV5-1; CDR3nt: TGCGCCAGCAGCTTGAATACAGGTCAGCCCCAGCATTTT; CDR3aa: CASSLNTGQPQHF
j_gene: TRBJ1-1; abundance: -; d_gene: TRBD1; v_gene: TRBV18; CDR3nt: TGTGCCAGCTCATTCCAGGGGGACACTGAAGCTTTCTTT; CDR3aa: CASSFQGDTEAFF
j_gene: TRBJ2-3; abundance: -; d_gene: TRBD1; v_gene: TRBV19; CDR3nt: TGTGCCAGTACTCGGACAGGGGAGGCAGATACGCAGTATTTT; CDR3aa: CASTRTGEADTQYF
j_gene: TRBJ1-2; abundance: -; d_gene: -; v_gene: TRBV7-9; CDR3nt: TGTGCCAGCAGCTTAGGGGGCCGTGCTAACTATGGCTACACCTTC; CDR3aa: CASSLGGRANYGYTF
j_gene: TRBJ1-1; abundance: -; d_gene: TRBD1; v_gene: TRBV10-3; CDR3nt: TGTGCCATCAGCCCCGGGACAGGGTTAGGGGACACTGAAGCTTTCTTT; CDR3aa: CAISPGTGLGDTEAFF
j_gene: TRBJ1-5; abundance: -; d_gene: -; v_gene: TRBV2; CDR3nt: TGTGCCAGCAGTGAAAGGCCACGGGGAAATCAGCCCCAGCATTTT; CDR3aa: CASSERPRGNQPQHF
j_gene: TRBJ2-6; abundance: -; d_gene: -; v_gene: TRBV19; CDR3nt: TGTGCCAGTAGTAACGGGATCTTATACTCTGGGGCCAACGTCCTGACTTTC; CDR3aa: CASSNGILYSGANVLTF